The 20 T cell receptor beta chains listed next were all sequenced from one sample in a study of coeliac disease. Assay: immunoSEQ multiplex PCR; the TCRdb copy retains only in-frame clones and omits some. The table records 7,200 or so clones, 65% to 80% of them present only once. Findings of the study overall: In active celiac disease, intraepithelial and lamina propria TRB and TRG repertoires were less clonal than controls.

These TCRs' antigens remain unknown. Sequencing was carried out using lamina propria lymphocytes from the gut. These receptors were obtained from a woman under 30 with active celiac disease.

This clone is a singleton in its sample. V and J are TRBV5-1 and TRBJ1-4; maybe TRBD1 (6 bases). Trimming removed 4 bases at V and 4 bases at J, with 11 bases between. Germline assignment: CDR1 SGHRS and CDR2 YFSETQ. This CDR3 is 14 amino acids long. The CDR3 region is CASSPGHINEKLFF. CDR3 nucleotides: TGCGCCAGCAGCCCGGGACACATTAATGAAAAACTGTTTTTT.

The chain combines TRBV6-5 with TRBJ2-6, with D uncertain. Trimming removed 4 bases at V and 0 bases at J, with 7 bases between. The germline CDR1 and CDR2 sequences are MNHEY and SVGAGI. The CDR3 covers 15 residues. DNA of the CDR3: TGTGCCAGCAGTTCGGCGGACTCTGGGGCCAACGTCCTGACTTTC. Protein sequence: CASSSADSGANVLTF.

V is TRBV10-2 and J is TRBJ2-7, with 8 bases identical to TRBD1. The CDR3 runs to 15 residues. Germline lookup yields CDR1 WSHSY and CDR2 SAAADI. V lost 7 bases to trimming and J lost 1 base; unmatched junction nucleotides: 9. In DNA, the CDR3 is TGCGCCAGCACTTCGGACACAGGGGGTTCCTACGAGCAGTACTTC. Its translation: CASTSDTGGSYEQYF.

This CDR3 reads CASRSVDSSYEQYF. The CDR3 region has the DNA TGCGCCAGCAGGTCGGTTGATTCCTCCTACGAGCAGTACTTC. The rearrangement links TRBV5-1 to TRBJ2-7; D unclear. Germline values: CDR1 SGHRS, CDR2 YFSETQ. The CDR3 extends over 14 amino acids. Between the trimmed V and J ends, which lost 5 bases and 0 bases, there was a span of 12 bases.

J is TRBJ2-7 and V is TRBV6-1; 7 nucleotides line up with TRBD2. This CDR3 has 15 amino acids. The V segment lost 2 bases and the J segment 0 bases; nucleotides outside the gene matches: 4. Germline lookup yields CDR1 MNHNS and CDR2 SASEGT. The CDR3 reads CASSELGGSSYEQYF. The CDR3 coding sequence is TGTGCCAGCAGTGAATTGGGGGGGAGCTCCTACGAGCAGTACTTC.

The chain links TRBV7-2 to TRBJ2-7; 14 bases line up with TRBD2. The germline V gene has CDR1 SGHTA and CDR2 FQGNSA. This CDR3 has 14 residues. The V segment lost 4 bases and the J segment 6 bases; nucleotides outside the gene matches: 2. This chain's CDR3 is CASSSGTSGGEQYF. The CDR3 DNA follows: TGTGCCAGCAGCTCCGGGACTAGCGGGGGCGAGCAGTACTTC.

The gene calls are TRBV29-1 and TRBJ2-5; D perhaps matches TRBD1 (6 bases). With 5 bases removed from V and 4 bases from J, the gap between germline ends came to 17 bases. There are 14 residues in the CDR3. Per germline, CDR1 SQVTM and CDR2 ANQGSEA. CDR3 sequence reads: CSVQHRTEGETQYF. CDR3 bases: TGCAGCGTTCAACATCGGACAGAAGGAGAGACCCAGTACTTC.

This chain links TRBV7-2 with TRBJ2-3, with TRBD2 matching over 8 bases. Trimming at V came to 5 bases and at J to 4 bases, leaving 8 bases not matched to a gene. There are 15 residues in the CDR3. Germline values: CDR1 SGHTA, CDR2 FQGNSA. The CDR3 sequence is CASSIRSGGADTQYF. For the CDR3, the DNA is TGTGCCAGCAGCATACGCTCGGGGGGGGCAGATACGCAGTATTTT.

This clone turned up a few times. This sequence joins TRBV18 and TRBJ2-7; 8 nucleotides align to TRBD1. The germline V gene encodes CDR1 KGHSH and CDR2 LQKENI. This CDR3 comprises 15 residues. Trimming at V came to 6 bases and at J to 3 bases, leaving 10 bases not matched to a gene. CDR3 DNA: TGTGCCAGCTCTCCATCAGGCAGGGGGCGCTACGAGCAGTACTTC. This translates into CASSPSGRGRYEQYF.

This chain links TRBV29-1 with TRBJ2-5; weak D call: TRBD2 (7 bases). Trimming stripped 6 bases from V and 4 bases from J, with 12 bases between. CDR1 SQVTM and CDR2 ANQGSEA come from the germline V gene. CDR3 size: 12 residues. The CDR3 here is CSVNREGETQYF. CDR3 in DNA: TGCAGCGTGAACAGGGAGGGAGAGACCCAGTACTTC.

The chain uses TRBV5-1 and TRBJ1-1; perhaps TRBD1 as D (5 bases). V was cut by 4 bases and J by 3 bases, with 16 bases left in between. This CDR3 spans 15 amino acids. Germline V gene lookup returns CDR1 SGHRS and CDR2 YFSETQ. The CDR3 coding sequence is TGCGCCAGCAGCCTGCCGACTGGGGCGGACACTGAAGCTTTCTTT. Amino acids: CASSLPTGADTEAFF.

The rearrangement uses TRBV9 and TRBJ1-4; 9 positions match TRBD1. The CDR3 has 15 residues. Germline V gene sequence: CDR1 SGDLS, CDR2 YYNGEE. J lost 8 bases, V lost 3 bases, and 8 bases had no gene match. Here the CDR3 reads CASSGGTGSQEKLFF. DNA of the CDR3: TGTGCCAGCAGCGGAGGGACAGGGTCTCAGGAAAAACTGTTTTTT.

The chain recombines TRBV10-3 with TRBJ2-3; 7 positions match TRBD2. Germline CDR1 is ENHRY and CDR2 is SYGVKD. The CDR3 is made up of 15 amino acids. The trim removed 5 bases at V and 0 bases at J, leaving 5 bases unmatched. CDR3 in DNA: TGTGCCATCAGTCACAACGGGGGGAGCACAGATACGCAGTATTTT. It codes for CAISHNGGSTDTQYF.

This clone occurred once. The V and J genes are TRBV14 and TRBJ2-3; TRBD2 agrees at 10 bases. CDR1 and CDR2 from the germline V gene are SGHDN and FVKESK. The CDR3 has 19 amino acids. Unmatched junction bases numbered 13, after V lost 4 bases and J lost 0 bases. The CDR3 region has the DNA TGTGCCAGCAGCCGCCTAGCGGGAGTCGTCGAGACTAGCACAGATACGCAGTATTTT. Amino acid sequence: CASSRLAGVVETSTDTQYF.

The chain uses TRBV7-7 and TRBJ2-1, with unresolved D. Germline V gives CDR1 SSHAT, CDR2 FNYEAQ (reference sequence). Trimming shortened V by 1 base and J by 2 bases, and 9 bases separated the two germline ends. There are 15 residues in the CDR3. The CDR3 loop is CASSLGHDAYNEQFF. DNA of the CDR3: TGTGCCAGCAGCTTAGGGCATGATGCCTACAATGAGCAGTTCTTC.

This chain uses TRBV6-6 with TRBJ2-7; 7 nucleotides line up with TRBD1. With 5 bases clipped from V and 5 bases from J, the junction kept 15 bases outside the gene matches. Germline V lookup: CDR1 MNHNY, CDR2 SVGAGI (reference sequence). The CDR3 is 16 amino acids. The CDR3 region is CASSRANRGRKNEQYF. Here the CDR3 DNA reads TGTGCCAGCAGTCGGGCGAACAGGGGAAGGAAGAACGAGCAGTACTTC.

V usage is TRBV4-1 and J usage is TRBJ2-2; D gene uncertain. Trimming removed 0 bases from V and 6 bases from J, with 5 bases in between. This CDR3 comprises 13 residues. The V gene's germline CDR1 is MGHRA and CDR2 YSYEKL. The CDR3 protein is CASSQEAAGELFF. The CDR3 DNA follows: TGCGCCAGCAGCCAAGAGGCTGCCGGGGAGCTGTTTTTT.

The CDR3 nucleotides read TGTGCCAGCAGTTCCGACAGGGTGAACACTGAAGCTTTCTTT. This codes for CASSSDRVNTEAFF. The V gene is TRBV6-6, the J gene TRBJ1-1; 7 nucleotides agree with TRBD1. The CDR3 is 14 residues long. The V segment lost 4 bases and the J segment 0 bases; nucleotides outside the gene matches: 2. Per germline, CDR1 MNHNY and CDR2 SVGAGI (reference sequence).

The rearrangement links TRBV5-1 to TRBJ2-1; D might be TRBD1 (6 bases). Germline CDR1 is SGHRS and CDR2 is YFSETQ. This CDR3 is built from 13 residues. Trimming pared 8 bases from V and 2 bases from J, leaving 11 bases between. The CDR3 reads CASPGVPYNEQFF. Here the CDR3 DNA reads TGCGCCAGTCCAGGGGTACCCTACAATGAGCAGTTCTTC.

The genes are TRBV5-1 and TRBJ1-3; D possibly corresponds to TRBD1 (6 bases). Germline-derived CDR1 and CDR2 are SGHRS and YFSETQ. There are 15 residues in the CDR3. Trimming removed 1 base from V and 4 bases from J, with 12 bases in between. The CDR3 spells CASSLPQGSGNTIYF. The CDR3 DNA reads as TGCGCCAGCAGCTTGCCACAGGGCAGCGGAAACACCATATATTTT.